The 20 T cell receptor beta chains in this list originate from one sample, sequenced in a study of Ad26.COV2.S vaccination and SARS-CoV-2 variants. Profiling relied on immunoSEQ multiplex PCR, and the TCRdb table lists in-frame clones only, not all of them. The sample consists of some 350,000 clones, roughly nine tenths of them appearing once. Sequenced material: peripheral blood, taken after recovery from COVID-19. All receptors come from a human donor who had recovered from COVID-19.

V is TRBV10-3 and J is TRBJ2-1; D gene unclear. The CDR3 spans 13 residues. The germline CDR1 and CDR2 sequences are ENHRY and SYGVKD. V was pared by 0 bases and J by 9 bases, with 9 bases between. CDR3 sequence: CAISESFYGEQFF. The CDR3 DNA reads TGTGCCATCAGTGAGTCTTTTTACGGTGAGCAGTTCTTC.

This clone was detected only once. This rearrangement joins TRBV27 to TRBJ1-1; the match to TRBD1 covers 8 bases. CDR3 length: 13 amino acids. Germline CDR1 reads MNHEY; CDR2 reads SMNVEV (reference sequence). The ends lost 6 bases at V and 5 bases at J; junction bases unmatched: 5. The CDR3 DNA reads TGTGCCAGCAGGCAGGGGGCTGCGACTGAAGCTTTCTTT. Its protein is CASRQGAATEAFF.

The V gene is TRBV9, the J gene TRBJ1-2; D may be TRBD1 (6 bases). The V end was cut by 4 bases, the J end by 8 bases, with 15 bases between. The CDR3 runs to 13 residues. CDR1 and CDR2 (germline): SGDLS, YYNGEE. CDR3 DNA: TGTGCCAGCAGCTCCAGGGGAGGCTTCGGCTACACCTTC. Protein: CASSSRGGFGYTF.

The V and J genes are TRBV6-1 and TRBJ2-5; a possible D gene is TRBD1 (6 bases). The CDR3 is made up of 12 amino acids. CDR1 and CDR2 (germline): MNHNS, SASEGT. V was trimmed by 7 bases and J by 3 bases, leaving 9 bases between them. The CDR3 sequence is CASKSGEETQYF. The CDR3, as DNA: TGTGCCAGCAAATCAGGGGAAGAGACCCAGTACTTC.

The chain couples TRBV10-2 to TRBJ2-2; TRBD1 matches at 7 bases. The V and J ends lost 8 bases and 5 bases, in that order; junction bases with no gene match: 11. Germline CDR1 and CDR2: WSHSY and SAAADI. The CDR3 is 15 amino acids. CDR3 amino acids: CASGGEGARTGELFF. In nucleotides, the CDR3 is TGCGCCAGCGGGGGAGAGGGGGCTAGAACCGGGGAGCTGTTTTTT.

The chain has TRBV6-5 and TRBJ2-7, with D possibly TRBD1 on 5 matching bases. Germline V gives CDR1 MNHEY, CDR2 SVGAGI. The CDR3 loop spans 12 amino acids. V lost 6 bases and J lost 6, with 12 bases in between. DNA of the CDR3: TGTGCCAGCAGGCTAAGGGGTACCGAGCAGTACTTC. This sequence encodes CASRLRGTEQYF.

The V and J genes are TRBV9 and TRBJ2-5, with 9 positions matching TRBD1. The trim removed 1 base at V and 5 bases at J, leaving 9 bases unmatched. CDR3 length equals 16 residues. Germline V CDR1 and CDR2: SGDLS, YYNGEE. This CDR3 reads CASSVFPGQGLETQYF. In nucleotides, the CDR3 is TGTGCCAGCAGCGTATTCCCGGGACAGGGTTTGGAGACCCAGTACTTC.

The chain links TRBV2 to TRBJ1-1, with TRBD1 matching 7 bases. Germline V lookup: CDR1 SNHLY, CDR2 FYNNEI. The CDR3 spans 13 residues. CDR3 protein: CGQGDSKYTEAFF. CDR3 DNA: TGTGGACAGGGCGACAGTAAGTACACTGAAGCTTTCTTT.

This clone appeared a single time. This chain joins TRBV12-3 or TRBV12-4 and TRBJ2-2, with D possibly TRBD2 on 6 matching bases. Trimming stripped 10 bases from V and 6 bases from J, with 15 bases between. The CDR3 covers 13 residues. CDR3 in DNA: TGTGCCACCAGACTAGAGCCTGCCGGGGAGCTGTTTTTT. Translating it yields CATRLEPAGELFF.

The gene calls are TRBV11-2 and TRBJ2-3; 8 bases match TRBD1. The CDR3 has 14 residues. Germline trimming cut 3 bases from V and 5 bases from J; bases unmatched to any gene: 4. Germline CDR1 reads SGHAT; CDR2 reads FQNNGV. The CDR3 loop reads CASSFGTGGDTQYF. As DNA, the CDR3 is TGTGCCAGCAGCTTTGGGACAGGAGGAGATACGCAGTATTTT. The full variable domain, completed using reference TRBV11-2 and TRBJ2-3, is EAGVAQSPRYKIIEKRQSVAFWCNPISGHATLYWYQQILGQGPKLLIQFQNNGVVDDSQLPKDRFSAERLKGVDSTLKIQPAKLEDSAVYLCASSFGTGGDTQYFGPGTRLTVL.

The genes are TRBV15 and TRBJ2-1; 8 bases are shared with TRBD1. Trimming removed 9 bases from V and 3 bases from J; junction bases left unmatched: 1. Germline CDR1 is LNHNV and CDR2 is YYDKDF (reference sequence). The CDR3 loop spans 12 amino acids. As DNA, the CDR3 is TGTGCCACGGGACAGGACTACAATGAGCAGTTCTTC. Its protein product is CATGQDYNEQFF.

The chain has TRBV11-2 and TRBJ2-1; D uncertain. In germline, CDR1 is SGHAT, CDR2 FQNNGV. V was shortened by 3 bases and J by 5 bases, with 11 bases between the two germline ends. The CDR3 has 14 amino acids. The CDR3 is CASSLQKTNNEQFF. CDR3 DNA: TGTGCCAGCAGCTTGCAGAAAACGAACAATGAGCAGTTCTTC.

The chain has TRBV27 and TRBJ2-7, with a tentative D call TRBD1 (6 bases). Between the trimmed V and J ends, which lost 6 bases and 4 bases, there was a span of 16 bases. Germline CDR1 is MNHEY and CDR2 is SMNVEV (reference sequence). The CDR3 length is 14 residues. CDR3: CASRTPGHQYEQYF. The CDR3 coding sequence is TGTGCCAGCAGAACCCCGGGACACCAATACGAGCAGTACTTC.

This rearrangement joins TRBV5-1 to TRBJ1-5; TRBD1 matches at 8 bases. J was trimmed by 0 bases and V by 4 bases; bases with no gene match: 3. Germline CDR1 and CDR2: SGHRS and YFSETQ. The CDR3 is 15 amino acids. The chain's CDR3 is CASSETGASNQPQHF. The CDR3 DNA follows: TGCGCCAGCAGCGAGACAGGGGCTAGCAATCAGCCCCAGCATTTT.

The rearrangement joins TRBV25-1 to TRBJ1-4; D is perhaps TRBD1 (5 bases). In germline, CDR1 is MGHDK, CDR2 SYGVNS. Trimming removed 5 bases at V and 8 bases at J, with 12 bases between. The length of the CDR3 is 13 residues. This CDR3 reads CASSKGSKEKLFF. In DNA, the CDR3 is TGTGCCAGCAGTAAGGGGAGCAAGGAAAAACTGTTTTTT.

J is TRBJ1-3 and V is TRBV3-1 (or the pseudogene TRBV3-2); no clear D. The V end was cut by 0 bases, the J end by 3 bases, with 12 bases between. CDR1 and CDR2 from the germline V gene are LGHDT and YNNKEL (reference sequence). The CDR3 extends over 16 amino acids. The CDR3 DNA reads TGTGCCAGCAGCCAAGATCCTCTGAGGTATGGAAACACCATATATTTT. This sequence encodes CASSQDPLRYGNTIYF.

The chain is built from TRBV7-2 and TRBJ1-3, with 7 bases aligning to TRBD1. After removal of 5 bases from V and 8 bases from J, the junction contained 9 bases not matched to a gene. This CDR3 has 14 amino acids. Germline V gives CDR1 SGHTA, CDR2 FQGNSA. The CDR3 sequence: CASSPPTGTDTIYF. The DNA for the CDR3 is TGTGCCAGCAGCCCCCCGACAGGGACGGACACCATATATTTT.

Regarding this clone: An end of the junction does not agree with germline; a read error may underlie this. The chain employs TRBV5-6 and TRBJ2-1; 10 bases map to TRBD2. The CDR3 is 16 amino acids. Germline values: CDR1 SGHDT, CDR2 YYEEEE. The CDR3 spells CASRLGLAGEWNEQFF. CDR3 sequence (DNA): TGTGCCAGCAGATTGGGCCTAGCGGGGGAGTGGAATGAGCAGTTCTTC.

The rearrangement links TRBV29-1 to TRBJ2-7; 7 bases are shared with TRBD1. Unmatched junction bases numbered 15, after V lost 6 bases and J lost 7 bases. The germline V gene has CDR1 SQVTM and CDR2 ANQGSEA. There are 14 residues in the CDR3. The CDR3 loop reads CSVAARTGSWEQYF. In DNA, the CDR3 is TGCAGCGTCGCCGCGAGGACAGGTTCATGGGAGCAGTACTTC.

CDR3: CASSQGYTKTETQYF. The DNA for the CDR3 is TGTGCCAGCAGTCAGGGATACACCAAGACGGAGACCCAGTACTTC. The rearrangement uses TRBV6-5 and TRBJ2-5; D possibly corresponds to TRBD1 (5 bases). The CDR3 runs 15 residues. With 5 bases removed from V and 5 bases from J, the gap between germline ends came to 18 bases. Germline V lookup: CDR1 MNHEY, CDR2 SVGAGI.